These 2 T cell receptor beta chains came from one sample sequenced in a study of T cell repertoires in cytomegalovirus infection. A single record per CDR3 protein comes from TCRdb applying MiXCR to the reads. Altogether 250,000 to 300,000 distinct CDR3 sequences are present, approximately 22% being singletons, with the ten largest covering about 20%. Antigens for these TCRs are unknown. This specimen was cultured PBMCs, taken from culture after CMV antigen stimulation. The receptors shown here come from a human donor in good health (CMV status not recorded). Some clones in this sample may be carry-over from other donors' samples.

This clonotype appeared a few times. This rearrangement joins TRBV5-1 to TRBJ1-1; D is uncertain. CDR1 SGHRS and CDR2 YFSETQ come from the germline V gene. The CDR3 covers 13 residues. V was shortened by 1 base and J by 5 bases, with 9 bases between the two germline ends. The CDR3 DNA reads TGCGCCAGCAGCTTGTTCTCGGGGACTGAAGCTTTCTTT. Protein product: CASSLFSGTEAFF.

This clonotype has a handful of counts. The genes are TRBV28 and TRBJ2-5; 12 bases map to TRBD1. The CDR3 loop spans 15 amino acids. The V segment lost 6 bases and the J segment 5 bases; nucleotides outside the gene matches: 7. Germline CDR1 reads MDHEN; CDR2 reads SYDVKM. CDR3 sequence: CASRTGTGGVETQYF. CDR3 in DNA: TGTGCCAGCAGGACCGGGACAGGGGGCGTCGAGACCCAGTACTTC.